What follows are 8 T cell receptor beta chains derived from one specimen sequenced in a study of T cell responses to AZD1222 COVID-19 vaccine. Clones were sequenced by immunoSEQ multiplex PCR, and TCRdb holds only the in-frame ones, with some missing. Of 130,000 to 150,000 clones detected, 82% appear once; the ten largest clones hold 4.1%. The specimen was peripheral blood, collected on day 0 of MenACWY control vaccination. The receptors derive from an adult in good health.

This clone was detected once. The chain carries TRBV9 and TRBJ1-5; no firm D call. The germline V gene has CDR1 SGDLS and CDR2 YYNGEE. The CDR3 has 12 amino acids. Trimming pared 3 bases from V and 9 bases from J, leaving 10 bases between. For the CDR3, the DNA is TGTGCCAGCAGCGGATCAGCAGGGCCCCAGCATTTT. This translates into CASSGSAGPQHF.

The chain uses TRBV11-2 and TRBJ2-2; the match to TRBD1 covers 7 bases. The germline gives CDR1 SGHAT, CDR2 FQNNGV. Unmatched junction bases numbered 3, after V lost 4 bases and J lost 1 base. CDR3 size: 15 residues. In DNA form, the CDR3 reads TGTGCCAGCAGCTCGACAGGGCTGAACACCGGGGAGCTGTTTTTT. As protein: CASSSTGLNTGELFF.

The J gene is TRBJ1-1, the V gene TRBV5-4; D gene uncertain. V was shortened by 6 bases and J by 2 bases, with 17 bases between the two germline ends. The CDR3 has 15 residues. CDR1 SGHNT and CDR2 YYREEE come from the germline V gene (reference sequence). CDR3: CASTKGGWVNTEAFF. The CDR3 nucleotides are TGTGCCAGCACCAAGGGCGGGTGGGTCAACACTGAAGCTTTCTTT. The whole variable domain, filled in from reference TRBV5-4 and TRBJ1-1, reads ETGVTQSPTHLIKTRGQQVTLRCSSQSGHNTVSWYQQALGQGPQFIFQYYREEENGRGNFPPRFSGLQFPNYSSELNVNALELDDSALYLCASTKGGWVNTEAFFGQGTRLTVV.

The chain employs TRBV15 and TRBJ2-7; 8 bases map to TRBD2. There are 14 residues in the CDR3. CDR1 and CDR2 from the germline V gene are LNHNV and YYDKDF (reference sequence). J was trimmed by 6 bases and V by 8 bases; bases with no gene match: 12. This CDR3 reads CATASRGVLGEQYV. In DNA form, the CDR3 reads TGTGCCACCGCATCGCGGGGGGTCTTAGGCGAGCAGTACGTC.

V is TRBV29-1 and J is TRBJ2-3; 10 nucleotides line up with TRBD2. V dropped 5 bases and J dropped 0; count of bases not matched to a gene: 2. This CDR3 has 14 amino acids. The germline gives CDR1 SQVTM, CDR2 ANQGSEA. The CDR3 DNA follows: TGCAGCGTTCCGGGACTAGCGAGCACAGATACGCAGTATTTT. This gives the protein CSVPGLASTDTQYF.

The chain carries TRBV6-1 and TRBJ1-5; the D is unclear. The germline V and J ends were trimmed by 4 bases and 0 bases, with 16 bases remaining between them. This CDR3 is built from 17 residues. From germline, CDR1 is MNHNS and CDR2 SASEGT. As DNA, the CDR3 is TGTGCCAGCAGTGTCCAGCCCTCCGAATATAGCAATCAGCCCCAGCATTTT. Translated, it gives CASSVQPSEYSNQPQHF.

V gene TRBV13 combines with J gene TRBJ2-2, with 7 positions matching TRBD1. Germline V gene sequence: CDR1 PRHDT, CDR2 FYEKMQ (reference sequence). CDR3 length equals 15 residues. The junction had 6 bases not matched to a gene; V was cut back by 5 bases and J by 3 bases. CDR3 DNA: TGTGCCAGCAGCGATGGACAGGAATACACCGGGGAGCTGTTTTTT. As protein: CASSDGQEYTGELFF.

The chain uses TRBV30 and TRBJ1-5; D gene unclear. There are 13 residues in the CDR3. Trimming removed 2 bases from V and 0 bases from J, with 5 bases in between. The germline V gene encodes CDR1 GTSNPN and CDR2 SVGIG (reference sequence). The CDR3 loop reads CAWSFRSNQPQHF. The DNA for the CDR3 is TGTGCCTGGAGTTTTCGTAGCAATCAGCCCCAGCATTTT. Variable domain in full (rest from reference TRBV30 and TRBJ1-5): SQTIHQWPATLVQPVGSPLSLECTVEGTSNPNLYWYRQAAGRGLQLLFYSVGIGQISSEVPQNLSASRPQDRQFILSSKKLLLSDSGFYLCAWSFRSNQPQHFGDGTRLSIL.